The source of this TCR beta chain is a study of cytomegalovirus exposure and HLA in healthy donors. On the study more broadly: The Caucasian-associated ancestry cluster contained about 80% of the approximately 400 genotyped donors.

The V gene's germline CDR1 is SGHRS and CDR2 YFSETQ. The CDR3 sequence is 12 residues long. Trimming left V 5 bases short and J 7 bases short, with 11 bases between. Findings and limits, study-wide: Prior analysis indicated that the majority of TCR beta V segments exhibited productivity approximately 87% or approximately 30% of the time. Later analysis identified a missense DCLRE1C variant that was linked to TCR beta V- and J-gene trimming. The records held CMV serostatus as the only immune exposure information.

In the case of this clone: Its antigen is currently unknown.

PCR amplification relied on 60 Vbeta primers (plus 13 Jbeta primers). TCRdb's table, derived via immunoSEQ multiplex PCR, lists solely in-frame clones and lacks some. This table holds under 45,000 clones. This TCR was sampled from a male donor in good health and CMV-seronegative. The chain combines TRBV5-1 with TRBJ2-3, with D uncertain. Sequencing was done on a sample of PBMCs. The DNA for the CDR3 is TGCGCCAGCAGTTCCCCGGTGCATACGCAGTATTTT. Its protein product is CASSSPVHTQYF.